This passage covers 10 T cell receptor beta chains from one sample sequenced in a study of cytomegalovirus exposure and HLA in healthy donors. The PCR made use of 60 Vbeta and 13 Jbeta primers. The table came from immunoSEQ multiplex PCR; TCRdb's copy has only in-frame clones and leaves some out. Of about 150,000 clones listed, 70% to 80% are singletons. The specimen sequenced was PBMCs. Every receptor here comes from a man aged 25-45 years in good health and CMV-seropositive.

This chain uses TRBV5-1 with TRBJ1-5; possibly TRBD1 for D (5 bases). This CDR3 is built from 15 residues. The V gene lost 2 bases and the J gene lost 2 bases, with 11 bases spanning the gap. CDR1 is SGHRS and CDR2 is YFSETQ in the germline V gene. Written as DNA, the CDR3 is TGCGCCAGCAGCTTCTTAGGGGTAGGCAATCAGCCCCAGCATTTT. This sequence encodes CASSFLGVGNQPQHF.

This clone was detected only a few times. The chain has TRBV2 and TRBJ2-3, with TRBD2 matching over 9 bases. The CDR3 has 14 residues. Unmatched junction bases numbered 8, after V lost 4 bases and J lost 9 bases. Germline CDR1 is SNHLY and CDR2 is FYNNEI. DNA for the CDR3: TGTGCCAGCAGTGGGGATAGCGGGGGCCGAACGCAGTATTTT. It specifies CASSGDSGGRTQYF.

Only one count was recorded for this clone. The chain combines TRBV6-6 with TRBJ2-1; 9 positions match TRBD2. Germline lookup yields CDR1 MNHNY and CDR2 SVGAGI (reference sequence). Trimming at V came to 5 bases and at J to 11 bases, leaving 13 bases not matched to a gene. This CDR3 has 15 residues. CDR3 nucleotide sequence: TGTGCCAGCAGTCAGACTAGCGGTTCCGCATATAAGCAGTTCTTC. Its translation is CASSQTSGSAYKQFF.

V and J are TRBV19 and TRBJ2-4; 7 bases are shared with TRBD1. Germline-derived CDR1 and CDR2 are LNHDA and SQIVND (reference sequence). CDR3 length: 14 amino acids. Trimming removed 5 bases from V and 3 bases from J; junction bases left unmatched: 4. The CDR3 DNA reads as TGTGCCAGTAGTCTTTGGACAGGCAAAAACATTCAGTACTTC. It specifies CASSLWTGKNIQYF. Combining the CDR3 with reference TRBV19 and TRBJ2-4 gives the whole variable domain DGGITQSPKYLFRKEGQNVTLSCEQNLNHDAMYWYRQDPGQGLRLIYYSQIVNDFQKGDIAEGYSVSREKKESFPLTVTSAQKNPTAFYLCASSLWTGKNIQYFGAGTRLSVL.

The chain couples TRBV7-9 to TRBJ2-1; no clear D gene. CDR1 is SEHNR, CDR2 FQNEAQ, per germline (reference sequence). V dropped 5 bases and J dropped 10 bases, with 15 bases sitting between them. The CDR3 is 13 amino acids. The DNA for the CDR3 is TGTGCCAGCAGCCTCCCCGTGGTGGGCGAGCAGTTCTTC. Translated: CASSLPVVGEQFF.

This clone was counted between two and nine times. The CDR3 spells CASSRGRSAEAFF. The CDR3 bases are TGTGCCAGCAGTAGAGGGAGGAGTGCTGAAGCTTTCTTT. The chain uses TRBV6-5 and TRBJ1-1; D is undetermined. From germline, CDR1 is MNHEY and CDR2 SVGAGI. The CDR3 length is 13 residues. V dropped 5 bases and J dropped 6 bases, with 13 bases sitting between them.

The rearrangement uses TRBV19 and TRBJ2-7, with D hard to call. CDR1 and CDR2 from the germline V gene are LNHDA and SQIVND (reference sequence). This CDR3 has 13 amino acids. Trimming took 4 bases from V and 0 from J, leaving 7 bases between them. CDR3 in DNA: TGTGCCAGTAGTAATGGGCCCTCCTACGAGCAGTACTTC. As protein: CASSNGPSYEQYF.

The chain is built from TRBV19 and TRBJ1-1; 9 nucleotides align to TRBD1. The CDR3 contains 15 residues. Unmatched junction bases numbered 2, after V lost 3 bases and J lost 0 bases. Germline CDR1 and CDR2: LNHDA and SQIVND (reference sequence). The CDR3 is CASSITGGMNTEAFF. As DNA, the CDR3 is TGTGCCAGTAGTATCACAGGGGGCATGAACACTGAAGCTTTCTTT.

The V call is TRBV9, the J call TRBJ2-3, with a tentative D call TRBD1 (5 bases). This CDR3 spans 14 amino acids. V lost 2 bases and J lost 6, with 13 bases in between. In germline, CDR1 is SGDLS, CDR2 YYNGEE. CDR3 nucleotide sequence: TGTGCCAGCAGCGTCAGGGAAGGATGGGATACGCAGTATTTT. Amino acids: CASSVREGWDTQYF. Complete variable domain (other parts from reference TRBV9 and TRBJ2-3): DSGVTQTPKHLITATGQRVTLRCSPRSGDLSVYWYQQSLDQGLQFLIQYYNGEERAKGNILERFSAQQFPDLHSELNLSSLELGDSALYFCASSVREGWDTQYFGPGTRLTVL.

The rearrangement joins TRBV5-4 to TRBJ2-1, with D perhaps matching TRBD2 (6 bases). The CDR3 totals 14 residues. V was cut by 4 bases and J by 7 bases, with 15 bases left in between. Germline CDR1 SGHNT, CDR2 YYREEE (reference sequence). CDR3 coding DNA: TGTGCCAGCAGCCCCAGGGACTTGCAAAATGAGCAGTTCTTC. It yields the protein CASSPRDLQNEQFF. Looking up the rest from reference TRBV5-4 and TRBJ2-1 gives the full variable domain: ETGVTQSPTHLIKTRGQQVTLRCSSQSGHNTVSWYQQALGQGPQFIFQYYREEENGRGNFPPRFSGLQFPNYSSELNVNALELDDSALYLCASSPRDLQNEQFFGPGTRLTVL.